The clone carrying this TCR beta chain appeared many times. The CDR3 length is 12 residues. V shed 3 bases and J shed 5 bases, with 7 bases lying between them. Germline V gives CDR1 ENHRY, CDR2 SYGVKD. This entry comes from a study of T cells after yellow fever vaccination. TCR cDNA was made by 5'RACE template switching, adding a universal primer site and UMIs. In TCRdb, the 5' RACE reads were re-called with MiXCR into one record per CDR3 protein. The top ten hold around 24% of the sample, which has approximately 330,000 distinct CDR3 sequences, approximately 4% seen once. The gene calls are TRBV10-3 and TRBJ2-5; D is ambiguous. The sample here was PBMCs, taken 5 days after the yellow fever booster vaccination. This clonotype was obtained from a man aged 18 to 30 who received the YFV17D yellow fever vaccine. In nucleotides, the CDR3 is TGTGCCATCAGTGATTCCGGGGAGACCCAGTACTTC. It specifies CAISDSGETQYF.